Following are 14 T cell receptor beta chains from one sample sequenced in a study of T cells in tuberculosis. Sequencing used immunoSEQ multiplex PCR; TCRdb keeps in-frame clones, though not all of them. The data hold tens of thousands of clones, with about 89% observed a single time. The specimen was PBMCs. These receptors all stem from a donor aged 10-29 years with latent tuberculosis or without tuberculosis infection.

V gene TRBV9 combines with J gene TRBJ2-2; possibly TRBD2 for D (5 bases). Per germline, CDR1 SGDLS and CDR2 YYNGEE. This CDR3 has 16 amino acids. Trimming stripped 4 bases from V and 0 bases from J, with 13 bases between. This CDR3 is CASSTRGHANTGELFF. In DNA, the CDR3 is TGTGCCAGCAGCACCCGGGGTCATGCGAACACCGGGGAGCTGTTTTTT.

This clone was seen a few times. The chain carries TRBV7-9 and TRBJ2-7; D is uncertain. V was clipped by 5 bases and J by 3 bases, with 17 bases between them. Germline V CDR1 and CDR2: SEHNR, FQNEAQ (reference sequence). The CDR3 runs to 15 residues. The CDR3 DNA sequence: TGTGCCAGCAGCAAATCGGCAGGAACTTTCTACGAGCAGTACTTC. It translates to CASSKSAGTFYEQYF. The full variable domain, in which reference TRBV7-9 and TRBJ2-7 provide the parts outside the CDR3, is DTGVSQNPRHKITKRGQNVTFRCDPISEHNRLYWYRQTLGQGPEFLTYFQNEAQLEKSRLLSDRFSAERPKGSFSTLEIQRTEQGDSAMYLCASSKSAGTFYEQYFGPGTRLTVT.

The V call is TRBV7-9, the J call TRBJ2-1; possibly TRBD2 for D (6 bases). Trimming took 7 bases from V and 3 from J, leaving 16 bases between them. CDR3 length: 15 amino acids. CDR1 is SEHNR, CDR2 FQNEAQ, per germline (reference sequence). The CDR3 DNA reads TGTGCCAGCATCGGCCGGGACTCCTACTACAATGAGCAGTTCTTC. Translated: CASIGRDSYYNEQFF.

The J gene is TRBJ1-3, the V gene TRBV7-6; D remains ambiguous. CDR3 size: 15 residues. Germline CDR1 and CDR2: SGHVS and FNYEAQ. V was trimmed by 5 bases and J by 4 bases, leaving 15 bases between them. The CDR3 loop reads CASSPPDSPGNTIYF. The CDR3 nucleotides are TGTGCCAGCAGCCCCCCGGACTCTCCAGGAAACACCATATATTTT.

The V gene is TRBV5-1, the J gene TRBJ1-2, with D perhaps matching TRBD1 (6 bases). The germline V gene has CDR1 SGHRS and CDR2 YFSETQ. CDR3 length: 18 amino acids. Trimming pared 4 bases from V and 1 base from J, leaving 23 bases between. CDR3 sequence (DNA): TGCGCCAGCAGCCTACGAGGGACACTCAGGGGCCTTAACTATGGCTACACCTTC. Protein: CASSLRGTLRGLNYGYTF.

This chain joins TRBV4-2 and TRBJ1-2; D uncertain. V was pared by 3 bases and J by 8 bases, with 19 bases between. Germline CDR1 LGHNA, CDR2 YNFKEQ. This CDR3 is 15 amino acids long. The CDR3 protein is CASSQVGLISTGYTF. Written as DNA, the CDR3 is TGTGCCAGCAGCCAGGTCGGGTTAATCTCTACGGGCTACACCTTC.

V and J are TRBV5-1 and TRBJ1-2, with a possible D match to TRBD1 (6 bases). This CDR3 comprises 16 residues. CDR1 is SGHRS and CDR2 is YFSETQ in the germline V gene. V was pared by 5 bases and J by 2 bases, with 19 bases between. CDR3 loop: CASRGEDSLRNYGYTF. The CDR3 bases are TGCGCCAGCAGGGGAGAGGACAGCCTACGCAACTATGGCTACACCTTC.

CDR3 bases: TGTGCCAGCGTCAGTGCCGAGCAGTACTTC. It encodes CASVSAEQYF. The chain couples TRBV21-1 to TRBJ2-7; the table's D call TRBD1 went unverified against the DNA. TRBV21-1 is a pseudogene segment. The CDR3 covers 10 residues.

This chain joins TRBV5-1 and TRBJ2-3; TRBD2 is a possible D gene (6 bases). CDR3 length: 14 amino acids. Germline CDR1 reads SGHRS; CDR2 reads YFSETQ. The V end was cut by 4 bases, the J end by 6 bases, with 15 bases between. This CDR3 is CASSGTPSRDTQYF. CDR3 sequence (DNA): TGCGCCAGCAGCGGGACTCCCTCGAGGGATACGCAGTATTTT.

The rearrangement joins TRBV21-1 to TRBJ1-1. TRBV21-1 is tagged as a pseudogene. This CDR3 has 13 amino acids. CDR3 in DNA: TGTGCCAGCAGCAATCGGGGAGGGACTGAAGCTTTCTTT. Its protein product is CASSNRGGTEAFF.

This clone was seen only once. CDR3 sequence: CSARVLYEQYF. CDR3 in DNA: TGCAGTGCTAGAGTTCTCTACGAGCAGTACTTC. The chain employs TRBV20-1 and TRBJ2-7; D not resolved. Looked up from germline, CDR1 is DFQATT and CDR2 is SNEGSKA (reference sequence). This CDR3 spans 11 amino acids. Deletions cut 1 base from V and 3 bases from J, with 4 bases between.

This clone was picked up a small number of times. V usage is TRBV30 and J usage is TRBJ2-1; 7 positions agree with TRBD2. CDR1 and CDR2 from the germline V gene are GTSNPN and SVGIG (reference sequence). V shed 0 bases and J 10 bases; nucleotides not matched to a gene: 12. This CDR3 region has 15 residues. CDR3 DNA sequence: TGTGCCTGGAGTGTGGGGTCTAGCGGCCGTGGGGAGCAGTTCTTC. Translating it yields CAWSVGSSGRGEQFF.

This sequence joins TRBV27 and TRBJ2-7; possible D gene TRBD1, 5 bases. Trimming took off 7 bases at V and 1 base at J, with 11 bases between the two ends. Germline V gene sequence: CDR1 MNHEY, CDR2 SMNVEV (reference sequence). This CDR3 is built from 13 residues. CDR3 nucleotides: TGTGCCAGCAAGAGGCAGGGTTCCTACGAGCAGTACTTC. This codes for CASKRQGSYEQYF.

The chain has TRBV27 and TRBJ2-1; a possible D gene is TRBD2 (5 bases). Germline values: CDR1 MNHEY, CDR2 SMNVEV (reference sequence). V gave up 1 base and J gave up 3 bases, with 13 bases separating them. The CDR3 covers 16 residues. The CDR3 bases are TGTGCCAGCAGTTTATATCGAGGGATCGTCTACAATGAGCAGTTCTTC. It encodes CASSLYRGIVYNEQFF.